This T cell receptor beta chain was identified during a study of cytomegalovirus exposure and HLA in healthy donors. General observations from the study: In a later analysis, specific HLA alleles were associated with 16,000 or so TCR beta sequences at a 0.05 false discovery rate. Likely technical artifact: a cluster of highly shared sequence variants. A later analysis by the authors found several of the most significant clusters apparently linked to common viral pathogens. The study labeled 164 TCR beta chains cytomegalovirus-associated.

For this clone: Its antigen is not known.

A multiplex PCR was run with 60 Vbeta primers and 13 Jbeta primers. Measured with immunoSEQ multiplex PCR; TCRdb has only the in-frame clones, and not every one. The sample gives some 150,000 clones, about four fifths of which show up once; about 1.6% is in the top ten. The receptor comes from a male donor in good health and CMV-seronegative. Sequencing used PBMCs.

The CDR3 loop is CASRPGTGIYEQYF. The CDR3, as DNA: TGTGCCAGCCGCCCCGGGACAGGGATCTACGAGCAGTACTTC. The chain couples TRBV6-1 to TRBJ2-7, with 9 bases matching TRBD1. The CDR3 covers 14 residues. The ends lost 8 bases at V and 3 bases at J; junction bases unmatched: 8. CDR1 is MNHNS, CDR2 SASEGT, per germline.